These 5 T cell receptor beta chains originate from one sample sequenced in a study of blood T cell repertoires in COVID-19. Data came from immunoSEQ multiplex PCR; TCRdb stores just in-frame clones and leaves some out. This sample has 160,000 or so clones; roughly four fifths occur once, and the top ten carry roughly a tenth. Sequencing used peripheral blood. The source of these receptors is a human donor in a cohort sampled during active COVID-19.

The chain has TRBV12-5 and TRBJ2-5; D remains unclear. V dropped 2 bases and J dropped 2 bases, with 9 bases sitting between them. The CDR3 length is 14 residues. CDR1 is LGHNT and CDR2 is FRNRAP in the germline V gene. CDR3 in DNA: TGTGCTAGTGGTTTGTCCGCGGTTCAAGAGACCCAGTACTTC. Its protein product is CASGLSAVQETQYF.

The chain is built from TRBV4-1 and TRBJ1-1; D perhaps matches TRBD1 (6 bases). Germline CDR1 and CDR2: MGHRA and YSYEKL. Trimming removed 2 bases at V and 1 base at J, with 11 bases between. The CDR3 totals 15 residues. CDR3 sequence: CASSQPGQTNTEAFF. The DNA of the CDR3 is TGCGCCAGCAGCCAACCGGGACAAACGAACACTGAAGCTTTCTTT.

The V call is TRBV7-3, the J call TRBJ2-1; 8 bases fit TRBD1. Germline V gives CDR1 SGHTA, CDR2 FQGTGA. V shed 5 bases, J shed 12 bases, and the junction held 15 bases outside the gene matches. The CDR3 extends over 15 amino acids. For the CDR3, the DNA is TGTGCCAGCAGCCCCCAGCAGGGGGCTTGGTCTGCGCAGTTCTTC. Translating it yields CASSPQQGAWSAQFF. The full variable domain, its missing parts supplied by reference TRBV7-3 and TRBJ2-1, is GAGVSQTPSNKVTEKGKYVELRCDPISGHTALYWYRQSLGQGPEFLIYFQGTGAADDSGLPNDRFFAVRPEGSVSTLKIQRTERGDSAVYLCASSPQQGAWSAQFFGPGTRLTVL.

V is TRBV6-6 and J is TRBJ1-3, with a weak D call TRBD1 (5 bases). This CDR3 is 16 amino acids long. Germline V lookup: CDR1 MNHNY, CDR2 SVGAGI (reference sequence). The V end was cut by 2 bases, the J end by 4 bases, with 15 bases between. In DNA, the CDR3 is TGTGCCAGCAGTTACCCCCAGGGCGGGGACGGAAACACCATATATTTT. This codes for CASSYPQGGDGNTIYF.

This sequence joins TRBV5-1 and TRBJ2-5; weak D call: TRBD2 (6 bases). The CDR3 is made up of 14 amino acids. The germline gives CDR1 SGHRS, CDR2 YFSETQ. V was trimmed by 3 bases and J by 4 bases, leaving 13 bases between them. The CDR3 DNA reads TGCGCCAGCAGCTCCTTCGGGGGAGGAGAGACCCAGTACTTC. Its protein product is CASSSFGGGETQYF.